Presented here are 32 T cell receptor beta chains from one specimen sequenced in a study of cytotoxic CD8 clonotypes in ibrutinib-treated CLL. TCRdb's table, derived via immunoSEQ multiplex PCR, lists solely in-frame clones and lacks some. The sample lists about 140,000 clones; around three quarters were seen once. Here the sequenced sample was PBMCs, taken after 12 months of ibrutinib treatment. The source is a human donor with chronic lymphocytic leukemia.

V usage is TRBV4-2 and J usage is TRBJ1-1, with D unclear. The CDR3 consists of 14 residues. Germline CDR1 reads LGHNA; CDR2 reads YNFKEQ. Trimming pared 0 bases from V and 1 base from J, leaving 6 bases between. DNA for the CDR3: TGTGCCAGCAGCCAAGATCCCCAGAACACTGAAGCTTTCTTT. Translating it yields CASSQDPQNTEAFF.

The V call is TRBV4-2, the J call TRBJ2-2, with 8 nucleotides matching TRBD2. Germline CDR1 reads LGHNA; CDR2 reads YNFKEQ. This CDR3 contains 16 residues. V was clipped by 1 base and J by 1 base; unmatched bases: 2. CDR3 amino acids: CASSQVLAGNTGELFF. CDR3 coding DNA: TGTGCCAGCAGCCAAGTCCTAGCGGGGAACACCGGGGAGCTGTTTTTT.

The J gene is TRBJ2-3, the V gene TRBV7-6; 7 bases are a match to TRBD1. Germline V gives CDR1 SGHVS, CDR2 FNYEAQ. This CDR3 is built from 17 residues. V was clipped by 1 base and J by 1 base; unmatched bases: 8. CDR3 nucleotide sequence: TGTGCCAGCAGCTTAGAAGCGCAGGGGGTCGGCACAGATACGCAGTATTTT. This sequence encodes CASSLEAQGVGTDTQYF. Using reference TRBV7-6 and TRBJ2-3 for the parts outside the CDR3, the full variable domain is GAGVSQSPRYKVTKRGQDVALRCDPISGHVSLYWYRQALGQGPEFLTYFNYEAQQDKSGLPNDRFSAERPEGSISTLTIQRTEQRDSAMYRCASSLEAQGVGTDTQYFGPGTRLTVL.

The V and J genes are TRBV29-1 and TRBJ2-7; possible D gene TRBD1, 5 bases. Germline V gene sequence: CDR1 SQVTM, CDR2 ANQGSEA. CDR3 length equals 11 residues. The germline V and J ends were trimmed by 6 bases and 5 bases, with 11 bases remaining between them. CDR3 sequence: CSVQQGNEQYF. The CDR3 DNA reads TGCAGCGTCCAGCAGGGAAACGAGCAGTACTTC.

The chain links TRBV28 to TRBJ2-7; the D gene is possibly TRBD1 (6 bases). Germline V gives CDR1 MDHEN, CDR2 SYDVKM. There are 14 residues in the CDR3. V gave up 2 bases and J gave up 6 bases, with 14 bases separating them. The CDR3 is CASSLNRVFSEQYF. DNA for the CDR3: TGTGCCAGCAGTTTAAACAGGGTCTTTTCCGAGCAGTACTTC.

The V gene is TRBV28, the J gene TRBJ2-5; D gene ambiguous. The V end lost 2 bases, the J end lost 6 bases, and 10 bases lay between the germline ends. Per the germline V gene, CDR1 is MDHEN and CDR2 is SYDVKM. CDR3 size: 13 residues. CDR3 region: CASSLGLEKTQYF. The DNA for the CDR3 is TGTGCCAGCAGTTTAGGGCTAGAAAAGACCCAGTACTTC.

V and J are TRBV27 and TRBJ2-7; D is possibly TRBD1 (5 bases). CDR3 size: 14 residues. The germline V gene encodes CDR1 MNHEY and CDR2 SMNVEV (reference sequence). Trimming left V 6 bases short and J 1 base short, with 13 bases between. The CDR3 DNA sequence: TGTGCCAGCAGCCTCTCTAAGGGGTCCTACGAGCAGTACTTC. Amino acids: CASSLSKGSYEQYF.

The rearrangement links TRBV6-1 to TRBJ2-5; D is ambiguous. Trimming took 3 bases from V and 5 from J, leaving 7 bases between them. The length of the CDR3 is 12 residues. Germline V CDR1 and CDR2: MNHNS, SASEGT. The CDR3 is CASSELGETQYF. The CDR3 nucleotides read TGTGCCAGCAGTGAGTTGGGGGAGACCCAGTACTTC.

This clone showed up just a few times. The V gene is TRBV28, the J gene TRBJ2-2; 10 positions match TRBD2. CDR1 is MDHEN, CDR2 SYDVKM, per germline. V lost 4 bases and J lost 0; bases outside the gene matches: 11. This CDR3 spans 19 amino acids. CDR3 in amino acids: CASSYPGVSGGTNTGELFF. The CDR3 DNA reads TGTGCCAGCAGTTATCCCGGGGTTAGCGGGGGGACGAACACCGGGGAGCTGTTTTTT.

The V and J genes are TRBV29-1 and TRBJ2-7; 11 bases are shared with TRBD2. Germline values: CDR1 SQVTM, CDR2 ANQGSEA. The CDR3 is made up of 16 amino acids. V gave up 6 bases and J gave up 3 bases; unmatched junction bases: 13. The CDR3 here is CSVIPRASGGFYEQYF. The DNA for the CDR3 is TGCAGCGTCATCCCCAGGGCTAGCGGGGGGTTCTACGAGCAGTACTTC.

This chain connects TRBV7-2 to TRBJ2-2; D is uncertain. CDR1 and CDR2 from the germline V gene are SGHTA and FQGNSA. The CDR3 has 13 amino acids. The V end was cut by 3 bases, the J end by 0 bases, with 2 bases between. In DNA form, the CDR3 reads TGTGCCAGCAGCTTGACGAACACCGGGGAGCTGTTTTTT. Residues: CASSLTNTGELFF.

The chain links TRBV11-2 to TRBJ1-1; D gene ambiguous. Germline-derived CDR1 and CDR2 are SGHAT and FQNNGV. The V gene lost 1 base and the J gene lost 1 base, with 4 bases spanning the gap. The CDR3 is 13 amino acids. CDR3 sequence reads: CASSLGTNTEAFF. CDR3 sequence (DNA): TGTGCCAGCAGCTTAGGTACGAACACTGAAGCTTTCTTT.

In this sample, this clone turned up a few times. The gene calls are TRBV28 and TRBJ2-7, with 13 bases identical to TRBD2. The CDR3 covers 15 residues. Losses at the gene ends were 10 bases for V and 2 bases for J; bases not matched to a gene: 8. From germline, CDR1 is MDHEN and CDR2 SYDVKM. This CDR3 reads CATRRGTSGAYEQYF. In DNA, the CDR3 is TGTGCCACCAGGAGGGGGACTAGCGGGGCCTACGAGCAGTACTTC.

The chain recombines TRBV5-6 with TRBJ2-7; D is unclear. The CDR3 spans 14 residues. Trimming left V 0 bases short and J 3 bases short, with 10 bases between. CDR1 and CDR2 (germline): SGHDT, YYEEEE. The CDR3: CASSLVRKNYEQYF. The DNA for the CDR3 is TGTGCCAGCAGCTTGGTCCGTAAGAACTACGAGCAGTACTTC.

In this sample, this clone turned up a few times. This sequence joins TRBV27 and TRBJ1-1; D is unresolved. CDR3 length equals 15 residues. V lost 5 bases, J lost 0 bases, and 13 bases lay in between. The V gene's germline CDR1 is MNHEY and CDR2 SMNVEV (reference sequence). The DNA of the CDR3 is TGTGCCAGCAGTCCCCCCAAGGTGTTGAACACTGAAGCTTTCTTT. Its protein product is CASSPPKVLNTEAFF.

CDR3 in DNA: TGTGCCAGCTCGATGGGGGGGAACACTGAAGCTTTCTTT. This gives the protein CASSMGGNTEAFF. The chain is built from TRBV6-5 and TRBJ1-1, with a tentative D call TRBD1 (5 bases). Germline loops: CDR1 MNHEY, CDR2 SVGAGI. The CDR3 runs 13 residues. Trimming cost V 8 bases and J 1 base, with 11 bases left between them.

V usage is TRBV11-2 and J usage is TRBJ2-7; a weak D match, TRBD2 (5 bases). This CDR3 spans 13 amino acids. Germline assignment: CDR1 SGHAT and CDR2 FQNNGV. Trimming removed 1 base from V and 4 bases from J, with 8 bases in between. The DNA of the CDR3 is TGTGCCAGCAGCTTAGGGCTAGCTTACGAGCAGTACTTC. This codes for CASSLGLAYEQYF.

The chain recombines TRBV6-1 with TRBJ2-1; 8 positions agree with TRBD2. Germline CDR1 is MNHNS and CDR2 is SASEGT. This CDR3 has 15 amino acids. J gave up 9 bases and V 5 bases, and 12 bases lay outside the gene matches. Here the CDR3 DNA reads TGTGCCAGCAGTCACATCGGGACTAGGATCGGTGAGCAGTTCTTC. Its protein product is CASSHIGTRIGEQFF.

The CDR3 DNA is TGTGCCAGCAGCTCTGGACAGGGGCTGTACCAAGAGACCCAGTACTTC. This gives the protein CASSSGQGLYQETQYF. The chain recombines TRBV5-4 with TRBJ2-5; 9 nucleotides line up with TRBD1. This CDR3 region has 16 residues. Losses at the gene ends were 3 bases for V and 0 bases for J; bases not matched to a gene: 6. Germline V gene lookup returns CDR1 SGHNT and CDR2 YYREEE (reference sequence).

V and J are TRBV21-1 and TRBJ1-3; no check of the table's D call, TRBD1, against the DNA was made. TRBV21-1 is marked as a pseudogene. The CDR3 consists of 15 residues. The DNA for the CDR3 is TGTGCCAGCAGCAAAGCTGCAGATTGTGGAAACACCATATATTTT. This sequence encodes CASSKAADCGNTIYF.

This rearrangement joins TRBV11-2 to TRBJ2-7; TRBD1 matches at 7 bases. This CDR3 region has 16 residues. Per germline, CDR1 SGHAT and CDR2 FQNNGV. With V trimmed by 2 bases and J by 5 bases, 12 bases remained unmatched. CDR3 DNA sequence: TGTGCCAGCAGCTTAACCCCGAGACAGGGTAAGAACGAGCAGTACTTC. Its protein product is CASSLTPRQGKNEQYF.

V gene TRBV5-6 combines with J gene TRBJ1-1, with TRBD1 matching over 8 bases. The ends lost 3 bases at V and 0 bases at J; junction bases unmatched: 1. From germline, CDR1 is SGHDT and CDR2 YYEEEE. The CDR3 loop spans 14 amino acids. Written as DNA, the CDR3 is TGTGCCAGCAGCTGGGGACAGGTGAACACTGAAGCTTTCTTT. Its translation is CASSWGQVNTEAFF.

The chain recombines TRBV7-2 with TRBJ2-5, with D maybe TRBD1 (6 bases). The J call may be faulty, since TRBJ2-7 better matches the DNA end. The CDR3 covers 14 residues. Per germline, CDR1 SGHTA and CDR2 FQGNSA. CDR3 DNA sequence: TGTGCCAGCAGCCCACAGACAGGCTCCTACGAGCAGTACTTC. Encoded protein: CASSPQTGSYEQYF.

This CDR3 is CASSSLLAGGPEQYF. CDR3 DNA sequence: TGTGCCAGCAGTTCACTACTAGCGGGAGGTCCCGAGCAGTACTTC. The V and J genes are TRBV28 and TRBJ2-7; TRBD2 matches 12 bases. The CDR3 loop spans 15 amino acids. Per germline, CDR1 MDHEN and CDR2 SYDVKM. J was trimmed by 6 bases and V by 4 bases; bases with no gene match: 7. The full variable domain, rest sourced from reference TRBV28 and TRBJ2-7, is DVKVTQSSRYLVKRTGEKVFLECVQDMDHENMFWYRQDPGLGLRLIYFSYDVKMKEKGDIPEGYSVSREKKERFSLILESASTNQTSMYLCASSSLLAGGPEQYFGPGTRLTVT.

This chain uses TRBV28 with TRBJ2-7; D is unclear. Trimming left V 7 bases short and J 3 bases short, with 19 bases between. The CDR3 is 15 residues long. Germline-derived CDR1 and CDR2 are MDHEN and SYDVKM. The CDR3 reads CASNHKIPPDYEQYF. CDR3 nucleotides: TGTGCCAGCAACCATAAGATCCCACCGGACTACGAGCAGTACTTC. The full variable domain, rest sourced from reference TRBV28 and TRBJ2-7, is DVKVTQSSRYLVKRTGEKVFLECVQDMDHENMFWYRQDPGLGLRLIYFSYDVKMKEKGDIPEGYSVSREKKERFSLILESASTNQTSMYLCASNHKIPPDYEQYFGPGTRLTVT.

V usage is TRBV11-2 and J usage is TRBJ1-5; D might be TRBD1 (5 bases). This CDR3 contains 13 residues. Germline V gene sequence: CDR1 SGHAT, CDR2 FQNNGV. V lost 4 bases and J 9 bases, leaving 13 bases between the germline ends. CDR3 nucleotide sequence: TGTGCCAGCAGCTCCCCGGGGGGAGGGCCCCAGCATTTT. Protein product: CASSSPGGGPQHF.

CDR3 DNA: TGTGCCAGCAGCGAATTAGCGGGGGGTTCCAATGAGCAGTTCTTC. It translates to CASSELAGGSNEQFF. The rearrangement joins TRBV9 to TRBJ2-1; 10 nucleotides line up with TRBD2. The junction had 6 bases not matched to a gene; V was cut back by 3 bases and J by 6 bases. The CDR3 has 15 amino acids. Germline lookup yields CDR1 SGDLS and CDR2 YYNGEE.

The chain uses TRBV4-1 and TRBJ2-7; tentatively, D is TRBD1 (5 bases). V lost 5 bases and J 5 bases, leaving 13 bases between the germline ends. The germline V gene encodes CDR1 MGHRA and CDR2 YSYEKL. The CDR3 loop spans 13 amino acids. The CDR3 DNA reads TGCGCCAGCAGCGCAAGAGTAGGGGACGAGCAGTACTTC. Residues: CASSARVGDEQYF.

The chain employs TRBV28 and TRBJ2-6, with D possibly called TRBD1 or TRBD2 (7 bases each). From germline, CDR1 is MDHEN and CDR2 SYDVKM. This CDR3 has 15 residues. Trimming cost V 6 bases and J 4 bases, with 13 bases left between them. CDR3 nucleotides: TGTGCCAGCAGGGGAGGGGGCGCCGGGGCCAACGTCCTGACTTTC. Translation: CASRGGGAGANVLTF. The variable domain in full, with the rest retrieved from reference TRBV28 and TRBJ2-6, is DVKVTQSSRYLVKRTGEKVFLECVQDMDHENMFWYRQDPGLGLRLIYFSYDVKMKEKGDIPEGYSVSREKKERFSLILESASTNQTSMYLCASRGGGAGANVLTFGAGSRLTVL.

The chain links TRBV28 to TRBJ1-4, with 7 nucleotides matching TRBD1. Per germline, CDR1 MDHEN and CDR2 SYDVKM. After removal of 5 bases from V and 2 bases from J, the junction contained 5 bases not matched to a gene. There are 15 residues in the CDR3. CDR3 loop: CASSLTGSTNEKLFF. Here the CDR3 DNA reads TGTGCCAGCAGTCTGACAGGGTCCACTAATGAAAAACTGTTTTTT. Looking up the rest from reference TRBV28 and TRBJ1-4 gives the full variable domain: DVKVTQSSRYLVKRTGEKVFLECVQDMDHENMFWYRQDPGLGLRLIYFSYDVKMKEKGDIPEGYSVSREKKERFSLILESASTNQTSMYLCASSLTGSTNEKLFFGSGTQLSVL.

This rearrangement joins TRBV28 to TRBJ1-2; D perhaps matches TRBD1 (6 bases). Trimming removed 10 bases from V and 0 bases from J, with 15 bases in between. Germline assignment: CDR1 MDHEN and CDR2 SYDVKM. The CDR3 runs 14 residues. The DNA of the CDR3 is TGTGCCACGTCGGGGGCAGCTACTAACTATGGCTACACCTTC. Its protein is CATSGAATNYGYTF.

The chain combines TRBV18 with TRBJ2-2; TRBD1 matches 7 bases. J gave up 4 bases and V 3 bases, and 5 bases lay outside the gene matches. CDR3 length: 15 amino acids. Looked up from germline, CDR1 is KGHSH and CDR2 is LQKENI. The CDR3 loop is CASSPQGQSTGELFF. The CDR3 nucleotides are TGTGCCAGCTCACCGCAGGGACAGTCCACCGGGGAGCTGTTTTTT.